This is a list of T cell receptor beta chains from one sample in a study of Graves' ophthalmopathy and Graves' hyperthyroidism. TCRdb independently ran MiXCR on the multiplex PCR reads; one entry per CDR3 protein. The top ten clones hold roughly 2.6% of a sample with about 390,000 distinct CDR3 sequences, roughly 15% of them seen once. Sequenced: peripheral blood. The receptors stem from an adult woman with stable Graves' hyperthyroidism. CDR3s include the opening cysteine and the closing phenylalanine or tryptophan. Not every row has a clone size; where given, it reads once, few, many or a size class.

V: TRBV27; J: TRBJ2-7; size: .; CDR3: CASRPEGQGRFEQYF
V: TRBV19; J: TRBJ1-5; size: few; CDR3: CASRGVGGLGGSQPQHF
V: TRBV6-1; J: TRBJ2-2; size: many; CDR3: CASRTTEGADTGELFF
V: TRBV11-2; J: TRBJ2-7; size: few; CDR3: CASRSTGIYEQYF
V: TRBV5-1; J: TRBJ2-4; size: many; CDR3: CASKGTAKNIQYF
V: TRBV6-1; J: TRBJ1-3; size: .; CDR3: CASSEGRGGNTIYF
V: TRBV6-2/TRBV6-3; J: TRBJ2-7; size: many; CDR3: CASTLQSSYEQYF
V: TRBV18; J: TRBJ2-7; size: .; CDR3: CASSQPTPPQYF
V: TRBV14; J: TRBJ2-7; size: .; CDR3: CASSQDRLGEQYF
V: TRBV28; J: TRBJ1-5; size: many; CDR3: CASRSSTGAGQPQHF
V: TRBV6-1; J: TRBJ2-2; size: many; CDR3: CASSRQGRVPGELFF
V: TRBV29-1; J: TRBJ2-7; size: few; CDR3: CSAAGSGVNEQYF
V: TRBV5-1; J: TRBJ2-7; size: many; CDR3: CASSVQPGPPASEQYF
V: TRBV7-3; J: TRBJ2-7; size: many; CDR3: CASSLMPGEEQYF
V: TRBV7-8; J: TRBJ2-7; size: many; CDR3: CASSQSRGGAEQYF
V: TRBV5-1; J: TRBJ1-6; size: many; CDR3: CASAREYYNSPLHF
V: TRBV5-1; J: TRBJ1-1; size: few; CDR3: CASSETGYKNTEAFF
V: TRBV20-1; J: TRBJ2-5; size: many; CDR3: CSARTDGGETQYF
V: TRBV9; J: TRBJ2-7; size: many; CDR3: CASSVGTDNYEQYF
V: TRBV7-8; J: TRBJ2-7; size: .; CDR3: CASSLGMDSSYEQYF
V: TRBV20-1; J: TRBJ2-7; size: .; CDR3: CSAREQTSGIYEQYF
V: TRBV19; J: TRBJ1-1; size: .; CDR3: CASSIGWAGDTEAFF
V: TRBV27; J: TRBJ2-5; size: many; CDR3: CASSARASGQETQYF
V: TRBV20-1; J: TRBJ2-7; size: .; CDR3: CSAPVQPTYEQYF
V: TRBV19; J: TRBJ2-7; size: .; CDR3: CASSPARTGSYEQYF
V: TRBV28; J: TRBJ2-7; size: many; CDR3: CASRLTWDNSYEQYF
V: TRBV7-2; J: TRBJ2-7; size: many; CDR3: CASSRGYRDDEQYF
V: TRBV7-3; J: TRBJ1-3; size: many; CDR3: CASSATSSGNTIYF
V: TRBV2; J: TRBJ1-5; size: .; CDR3: CASRTKGVGQPQHF
V: TRBV7-2; J: TRBJ2-7; size: .; CDR3: CASSLASSGRSSSYEQYF
V: TRBV7-2; J: TRBJ2-5; size: .; CDR3: CASSPLAGGPGETQYF
V: TRBV4-3; J: TRBJ2-7; size: many; CDR3: CASSQDGGTAYEQYF
V: TRBV7-2; J: TRBJ2-5; size: .; CDR3: CASSLTGGGEEETQYF
V: TRBV12-3/TRBV12-4; J: TRBJ2-3; size: many; CDR3: CASSYSRTSGTDTQYF
V: TRBV6-1; J: TRBJ2-7; size: many; CDR3: CASRLWTGNYEQYF
V: TRBV29-1; J: TRBJ2-7; size: many; CDR3: CSVTSGRPTRGAAEQYF
V: TRBV15; J: TRBJ2-5; size: .; CDR3: CATSRDGTGGGGETQYF
V: TRBV5-1; J: TRBJ2-3; size: .; CDR3: CASSSTGGTTDTQYF
V: TRBV7-8; J: TRBJ2-5; size: .; CDR3: CASSLGAEAMETQYF
V: TRBV28; J: TRBJ2-7; size: .; CDR3: CASSRGYYEQYF
V: TRBV6-5; J: TRBJ1-1; size: many; CDR3: CASTGTGTGEAFF
V: TRBV5-1; J: TRBJ1-1; size: once; CDR3: CASSLLTFDTEAFF
V: TRBV6-2/TRBV6-3; J: TRBJ2-7; size: .; CDR3: CASSYGLAGAKQYF
V: TRBV20-1; J: TRBJ2-7; size: many; CDR3: CSARDLNYEQYF
V: TRBV7-8; J: TRBJ2-7; size: many; CDR3: CASSHGTSGSHLYYEQYF
V: TRBV7-2; J: TRBJ2-5; size: many; CDR3: CASSLGAGRETQYF
V: TRBV7-9; J: TRBJ1-1; size: .; CDR3: CASSLIRGNTEAFF
V: TRBV5-1; J: TRBJ1-1; size: many; CDR3: CASSLEGFEAFF
V: TRBV5-1; J: TRBJ2-2; size: many; CDR3: CASSPSGGRAVSGELFF
V: TRBV6-5; J: TRBJ1-6; size: .; CDR3: CASSYRGDFSPLHF
V: TRBV7-8; J: TRBJ2-5; size: many; CDR3: CASSLVEWQETQYF
V: TRBV4-3; J: TRBJ1-1; size: many; CDR3: CASSRDRGLNTEAFF
V: TRBV12-3/TRBV12-4; J: TRBJ2-7; size: many; CDR3: CASSFVVGGGRGEQYF
V: TRBV4-3; J: TRBJ1-2; size: many; CDR3: CASSQDLGGSSYGYTF
V: TRBV4-2; J: TRBJ1-5; size: .; CDR3: CASSQDPGRQPQHF